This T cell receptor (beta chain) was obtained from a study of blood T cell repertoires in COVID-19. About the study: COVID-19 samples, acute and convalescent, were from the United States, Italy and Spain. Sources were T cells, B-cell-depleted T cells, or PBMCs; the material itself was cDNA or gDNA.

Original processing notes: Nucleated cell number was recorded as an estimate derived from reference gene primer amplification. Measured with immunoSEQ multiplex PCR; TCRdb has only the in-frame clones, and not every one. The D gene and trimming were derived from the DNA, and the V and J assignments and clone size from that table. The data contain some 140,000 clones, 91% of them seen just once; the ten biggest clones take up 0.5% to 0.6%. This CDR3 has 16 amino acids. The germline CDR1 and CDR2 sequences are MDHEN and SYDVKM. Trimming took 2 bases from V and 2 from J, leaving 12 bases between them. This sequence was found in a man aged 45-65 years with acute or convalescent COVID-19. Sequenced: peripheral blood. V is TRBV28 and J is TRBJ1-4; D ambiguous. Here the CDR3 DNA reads TGTGCCAGCAGTTTAACAGCCCTCCGGACTAATGAAAAACTGTTTTTT. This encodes CASSLTALRTNEKLFF.